The subject of this entry is one T cell receptor (beta chain). Antigen specificity is unknown. These data originate in a study of cytomegalovirus exposure and HLA in healthy donors. The V segment lost 4 bases and the J segment 5 bases; nucleotides outside the gene matches: 9. The CDR3 is 16 amino acids. Germline assignment: CDR1 PRHDT and CDR2 FYEKMQ (reference sequence). Healthy donors of bone marrow made up the group. With 60 Vbeta and 13 Jbeta primers, the PCR was carried out. Generated by immunoSEQ multiplex PCR, the TCRdb table keeps only in-frame clones and is missing some. The top ten clones hold less than 5% of a sample with 95,000 to 150,000 clones, about two thirds of them seen once. Study outcomes and limitations: Follow-up analysis found HLA locus-dependent TCR association rates, highest for DRB1 and lowest for HLA-C. In most subjects, TCR beta sequences reportedly gave accurate predictions of HLA-A and HLA-B alleles.

Sequencing was done on a sample of PBMCs. This clonotype originated in a man aged 55-75 years in good health and CMV-seropositive. The rearrangement joins TRBV13 to TRBJ2-1, with 9 bases matching TRBD1. The DNA for the CDR3 is TGTGCCAGCAGCTCCCCAAGACAGGGGGAGAACAATGAGCAGTTCTTC. It specifies CASSSPRQGENNEQFF.